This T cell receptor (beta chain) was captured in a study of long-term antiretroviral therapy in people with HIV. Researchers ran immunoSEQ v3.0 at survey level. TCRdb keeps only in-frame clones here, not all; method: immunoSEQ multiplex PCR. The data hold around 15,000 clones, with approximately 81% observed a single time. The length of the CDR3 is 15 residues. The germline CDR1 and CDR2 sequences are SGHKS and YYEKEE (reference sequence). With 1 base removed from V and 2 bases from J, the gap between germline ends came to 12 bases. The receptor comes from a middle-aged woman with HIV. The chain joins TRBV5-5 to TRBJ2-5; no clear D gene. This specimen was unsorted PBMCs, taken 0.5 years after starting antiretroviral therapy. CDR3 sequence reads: CASSLFGGEQETQYF. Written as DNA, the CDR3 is TGTGCCAGCAGCTTGTTCGGCGGAGAGCAAGAGACCCAGTACTTC. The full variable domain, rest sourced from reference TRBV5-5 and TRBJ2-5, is DAGVTQSPTHLIKTRGQQVTLRCSPISGHKSVSWYQQVLGQGPQFIFQYYEKEERGRGNFPDRFSARQFPNYSSELNVNALLLGDSALYLCASSLFGGEQETQYFGPGTRLLVL.